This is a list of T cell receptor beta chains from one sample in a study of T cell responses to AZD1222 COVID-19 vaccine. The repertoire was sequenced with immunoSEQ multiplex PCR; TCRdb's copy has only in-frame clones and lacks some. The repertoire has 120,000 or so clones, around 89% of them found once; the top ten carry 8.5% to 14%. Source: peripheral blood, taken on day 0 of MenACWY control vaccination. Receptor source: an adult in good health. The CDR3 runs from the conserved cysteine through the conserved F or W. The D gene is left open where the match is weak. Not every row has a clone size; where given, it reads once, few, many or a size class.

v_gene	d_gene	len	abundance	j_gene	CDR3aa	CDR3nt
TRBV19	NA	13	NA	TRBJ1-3	CASGEEAGNTIYF	TGTGCCAGTGGGGAGGAGGCTGGAAACACCATATATTTT
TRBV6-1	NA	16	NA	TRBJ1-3	CASSESEGDSGNTIYF	TGTGCCAGCAGTGAATCGGAGGGAGACTCTGGAAACACCATATATTTT
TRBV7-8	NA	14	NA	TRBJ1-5	CASSLGLGSQPQHF	TGTGCCAGCAGCTTAGGGTTGGGGTCCCAGCCCCAGCATTTT
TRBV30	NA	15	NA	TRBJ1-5	CAWSVSGSSNQPQHF	TGTGCCTGGAGTGTGTCGGGGAGTAGCAATCAGCCCCAGCATTTT
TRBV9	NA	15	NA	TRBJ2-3	CASSPIRGDTDTQYF	TGTGCCAGCAGCCCCATACGAGGGGACACAGATACGCAGTATTTT
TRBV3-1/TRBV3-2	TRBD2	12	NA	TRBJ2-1	CASSQEGGAEFF	TGTGCCAGCAGCCAAGAGGGAGGGGCGGAGTTCTTC
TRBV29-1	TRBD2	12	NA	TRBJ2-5	CSVQRETETQYF	TGCAGCGTGCAGCGGGAGACAGAGACCCAGTACTTC
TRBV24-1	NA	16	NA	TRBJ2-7	CATSLTGPDAGNEQYF	TGTGCCACCAGCCTCACAGGGCCCGATGCGGGGAACGAGCAGTACTTC
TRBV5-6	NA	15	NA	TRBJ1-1	CASSLVGTPNTEAFF	TGTGCCAGCAGCTTGGTGGGGACACCCAACACTGAAGCTTTCTTT
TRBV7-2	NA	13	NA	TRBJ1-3	CASSSSLGNTIYF	TGTGCCAGCAGCTCCTCTCTGGGAAACACCATATATTTT
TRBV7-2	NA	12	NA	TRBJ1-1	CASRQPNTEAFF	TGTGCCAGCAGACAGCCTAACACTGAAGCTTTCTTT
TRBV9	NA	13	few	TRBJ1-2	CASSATLQGGYTF	TGTGCCAGCAGCGCAACCCTCCAAGGTGGCTACACCTTC
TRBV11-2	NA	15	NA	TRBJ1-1	CASSSASNPNTEAFF	TGTGCCAGCAGCTCCGCCAGCAACCCGAACACTGAAGCTTTCTTT
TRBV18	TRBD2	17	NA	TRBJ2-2	CASSPEGGSLNTGELFF	TGTGCCAGCTCACCGGAGGGCGGGAGTTTAAACACCGGGGAGCTGTTTTTT
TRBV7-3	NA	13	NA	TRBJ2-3	CASSLGSGDTQYF	TGTGCCAGCAGCTTAGGTAGCGGAGATACGCAGTATTTT
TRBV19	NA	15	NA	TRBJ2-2	CASSDLGRNTGELFF	TGTGCCAGTAGCGACTTGGGACGGAACACCGGGGAGCTGTTTTTT
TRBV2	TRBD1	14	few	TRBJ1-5	CASSGTGGNQPQHF	TGTGCCAGCAGCGGCACAGGGGGCAATCAGCCCCAGCATTTT
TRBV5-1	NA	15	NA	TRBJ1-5	CASSLVGQPNQPQHF	TGCGCCAGCAGCTTGGTCGGACAGCCAAATCAGCCCCAGCATTTT
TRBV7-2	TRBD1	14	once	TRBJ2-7	CASSPGQAVYEQYF	TGTGCCAGCAGCCCGGGACAGGCAGTTTACGAGCAGTACTTC
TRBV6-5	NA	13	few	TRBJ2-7	CASSSTAGYEQYF	TGTGCCAGCAGTTCAACGGCTGGCTACGAGCAGTACTTC